This T cell receptor (beta chain) is drawn from a study of cytotoxic CD8 clonotypes in ibrutinib-treated CLL. Study background: Included were about 11 relapsed/refractory and roughly 15 treatment-naive patients, of whom about 18 were IGHV unmutated. Study-level points and caveats: An increase in clonality occurred at ibrutinib response, followed by a return toward baseline at progression. Baseline-level clonality went beyond age-matched healthy donors and moved in step with circulating CD8+ T-cell counts. Sustained-remission and progressing patients had unequal sampling times.

Remarks on this clone: Its antigen is unidentified.

The germline V gene encodes CDR1 MNHNS and CDR2 SASEGT. V lost 1 base and J 6 bases, leaving 10 bases between the germline ends. The CDR3 consists of 13 residues. TCRdb's copy holds only in-frame clones and misses some; the assay was immunoSEQ multiplex PCR. There are fewer than 400,000 clones in the sample; roughly 71% occur only once, and under 8% lies in the top ten. The sample in question was PBMCs, obtained after 36 months of ibrutinib treatment. The J gene is TRBJ2-7, the V gene TRBV6-1; no clear D gene. The clonotype comes from a human donor with chronic lymphocytic leukemia. CDR3 coding DNA: TGTGCCAGCAGTGAAGTTTGGGGTCTCGAGCAGTACTTC. This encodes CASSEVWGLEQYF.